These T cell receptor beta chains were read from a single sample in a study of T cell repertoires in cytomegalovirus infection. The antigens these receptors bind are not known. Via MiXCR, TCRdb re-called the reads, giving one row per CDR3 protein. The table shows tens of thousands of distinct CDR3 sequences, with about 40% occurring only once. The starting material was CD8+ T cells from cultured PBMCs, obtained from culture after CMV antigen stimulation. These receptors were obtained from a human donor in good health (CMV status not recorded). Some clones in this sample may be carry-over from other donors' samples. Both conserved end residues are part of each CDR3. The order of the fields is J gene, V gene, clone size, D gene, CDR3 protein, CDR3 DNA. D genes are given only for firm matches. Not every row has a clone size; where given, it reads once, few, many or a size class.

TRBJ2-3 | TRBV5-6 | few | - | CASSFEQFTDTQYF | TGTGCCAGCAGCTTCGAACAGTTCACAGATACGCAGTATTTT
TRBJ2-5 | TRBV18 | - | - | CASSPPGETQYF | TGTGCCAGCTCACCACCGGGGGAGACCCAGTACTTC
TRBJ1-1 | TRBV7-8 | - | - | CASTHEPTGNTEAFF | TGTGCCAGCACCCATGAACCGACGGGAAACACTGAAGCTTTCTTT
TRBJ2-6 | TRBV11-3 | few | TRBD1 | CASSPGQGMRSGANVLTF | TGTGCCAGCAGCCCCGGACAGGGGATGCGCTCTGGGGCCAACGTCCTGACTTTC
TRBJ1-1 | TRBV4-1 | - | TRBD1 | CASSQGDSGTEAFF | TGCGCCAGCAGCCAAGGGGACAGTGGAACTGAAGCTTTCTTT
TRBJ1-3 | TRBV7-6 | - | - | CASSPKRPVRGESSGNTIYF | TGTGCCAGCAGCCCTAAACGCCCGGTCAGGGGCGAGTCCTCTGGAAACACCATATATTTT
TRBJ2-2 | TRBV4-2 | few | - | CASSEGTGELFF | TGTGCCAGCAGCGAGGGAACCGGGGAGCTGTTTTTT
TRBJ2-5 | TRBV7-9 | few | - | CASSLAEGRPLSRSQYF | TGTGCCAGCAGCTTAGCTGAGGGCCGGCCTTTGAGTAGGAGCCAGTACTTC
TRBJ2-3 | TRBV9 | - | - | CASSVAGGHSTDTQYF | TGTGCCAGCAGCGTAGCCGGGGGACATAGCACAGATACGCAGTATTTT
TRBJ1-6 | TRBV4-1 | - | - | CASSPRDTLLGYNSPLHF | TGCGCCAGCAGCCCCCGGGACACCCTTTTGGGTTATAATTCACCCCTCCACTTT
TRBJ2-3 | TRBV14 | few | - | CASSQVEGITDTQYF | TGTGCCAGCAGCCAAGTGGAAGGGATCACAGATACGCAGTATTTT
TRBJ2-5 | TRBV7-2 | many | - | CASSPGTAVLETQYF | TGTGCCAGCAGCCCAGGGACGGCCGTCCTAGAGACCCAGTACTTC
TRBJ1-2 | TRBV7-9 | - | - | CASSLQDYGYTF | TGTGCCAGCAGCTTACAGGACTATGGCTACACCTTC
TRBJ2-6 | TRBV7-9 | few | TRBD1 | CASRRTGPPLSGANVLTF | TGTGCCAGCAGGCGGACAGGCCCACCCCTATCTGGGGCCAACGTCCTGACTTTC
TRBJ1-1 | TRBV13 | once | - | CASSLSKKGTEAFF | TGTGCCAGCAGCTTAAGCAAAAAGGGGACTGAAGCTTTCTTT
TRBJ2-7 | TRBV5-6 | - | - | CASSHRAAYEQYF | TGTGCCAGCAGCCACAGGGCGGCCTACGAGCAGTACTTC
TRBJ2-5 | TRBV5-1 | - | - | CASSLGTGYQETQYF | TGCGCCAGCAGTCTTGGGACGGGGTACCAAGAGACCCAGTACTTC
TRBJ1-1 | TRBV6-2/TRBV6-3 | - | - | CASSYEMVKNTEAFF | TGTGCCAGCAGTTACGAGATGGTTAAGAACACTGAAGCTTTCTTT
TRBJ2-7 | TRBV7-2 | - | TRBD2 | CASSLEAGGEQYF | TGTGCCAGCAGCTTAGAAGCGGGGGGTGAGCAGTACTTC
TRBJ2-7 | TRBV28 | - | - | CASSLKTDYEQYF | TGTGCCAGCAGTTTGAAAACAGACTACGAGCAGTACTTC
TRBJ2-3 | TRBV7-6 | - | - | CASSLDRTRTGDTQYF | TGTGCCAGCAGCTTAGATCGGACTCGAACTGGGGATACGCAGTATTTT
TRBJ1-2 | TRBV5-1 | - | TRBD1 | CASSSTGQGGYYGYTF | TGCGCCAGCAGCTCCACGGGACAGGGGGGATACTATGGCTACACCTTC
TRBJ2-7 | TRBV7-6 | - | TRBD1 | CASSPGTGGNEQYF | TGTGCCAGCAGTCCCGGGACAGGGGGAAACGAGCAGTACTTC
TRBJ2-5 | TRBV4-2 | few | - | CASSQDLGGPLETQYF | TGTGCCAGCAGCCAAGATTTGGGGGGCCCCCTGGAGACCCAGTACTTC
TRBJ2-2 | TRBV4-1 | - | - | CASSQEGLTLDGELFF | TGCGCCAGCAGCCAAGAGGGGTTAACGTTGGACGGGGAGCTGTTTTTT
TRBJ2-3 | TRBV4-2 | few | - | CASSPSGEESDTQYF | TGTGCCAGCAGCCCGTCCGGGGAAGAGTCAGATACGCAGTATTTT
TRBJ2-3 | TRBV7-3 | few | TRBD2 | CASSRESIRTDTQYF | TGTGCCAGCTCGCGGGAGTCGATCCGCACAGATACGCAGTATTTT
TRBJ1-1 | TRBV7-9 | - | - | CASSFGTMNTEAFF | TGTGCCAGCAGCTTTGGAACTATGAACACTGAAGCTTTCTTT
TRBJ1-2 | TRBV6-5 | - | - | CASSFSGGGYGYTF | TGTGCCAGCAGTTTTTCCGGGGGGGGGTATGGCTACACCTTC
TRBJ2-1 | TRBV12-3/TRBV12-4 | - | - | CATSVGVYNEQFF | TGTGCCACGTCTGTGGGGGTCTACAATGAGCAGTTCTTC
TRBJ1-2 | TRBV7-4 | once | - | CASSLFDRVNYGYTF | TGTGCCAGCAGCTTATTTGACCGAGTCAACTATGGCTACACCTTC
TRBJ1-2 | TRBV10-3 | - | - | CAISEFDKAELNYGYTF | TGTGCCATCAGTGAGTTCGATAAGGCAGAGCTTAACTATGGCTACACCTTC
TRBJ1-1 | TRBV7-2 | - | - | CASSSVLNTEAFF | TGTGCCAGCAGCTCGGTTTTGAACACTGAAGCTTTCTTT
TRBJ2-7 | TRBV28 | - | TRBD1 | CASSMTGSYEQYF | TGTGCCAGCAGTATGACAGGGTCCTACGAGCAGTACTTC
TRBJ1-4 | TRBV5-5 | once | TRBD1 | CASSLLGGIELGEKLFF | TGTGCCAGCAGCTTGTTAGGGGGCATCGAATTAGGAGAAAAACTGTTTTTT
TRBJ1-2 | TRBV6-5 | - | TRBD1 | CASSGQDPGYTF | TGTGCCAGCAGCGGACAGGACCCCGGCTACACCTTC
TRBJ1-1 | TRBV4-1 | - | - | CASSRPGHLNTEAFF | TGCGCCAGCAGCCGACCGGGACACTTGAACACTGAAGCTTTCTTT